Presented here are 25 T cell receptor beta chains from one specimen sequenced in a study of siplizumab effects on memory and regulatory T cells. Repertoires were generated with immunoSEQ multiplex PCR, while TCRdb's copy carries only in-frame clones and drops some. Of 95,000 to 110,000 clones in the sample, over 90% were seen once. Material: Tregs sorted from blood. These TCRs come from a human donor in good health.

This chain uses TRBV15 with TRBJ1-2; D is undetermined. V was shortened by 0 bases and J by 4 bases, with 6 bases between the two germline ends. This CDR3 contains 13 residues. The germline V gene has CDR1 LNHNV and CDR2 YYDKDF (reference sequence). The CDR3 is CATSRDPGYGYTF. The CDR3 DNA sequence: TGTGCCACCAGCAGAGATCCCGGCTATGGCTACACCTTC.

The J gene is TRBJ1-5, the V gene TRBV19, with D tentatively TRBD1 (5 bases). The V end lost 0 bases, the J end lost 7 bases, and 7 bases lay between the germline ends. Germline-derived CDR1 and CDR2 are LNHDA and SQIVND (reference sequence). The CDR3 runs to 13 residues. The CDR3, as DNA: TGTGCCAGTAGTATAGATAGGGGCCAGCCCCAGCATTTT. This gives the protein CASSIDRGQPQHF.

The J gene is TRBJ1-1, the V gene TRBV29-1; D gene uncertain. The germline gives CDR1 SQVTM, CDR2 ANQGSEA. This CDR3 is built from 13 residues. V shed 4 bases and J shed 1 base, with 10 bases lying between them. The CDR3 region has the DNA TGCAGCGTTGTCGGTCAGCGGAACACTGAAGCTTTCTTT. It codes for CSVVGQRNTEAFF. Supplemented by reference TRBV29-1 and TRBJ1-1, the full variable domain reads SAVISQKPSRDICQRGTSLTIQCQVDSQVTMMFWYRQQPGQSLTLIATANQGSEATYESGFVIDKFPISRPNLTFSTLTVSNMSPEDSSIYLCSVVGQRNTEAFFGQGTRLTVV.

V is TRBV28 and J is TRBJ2-7; 10 bases agree with TRBD1. J gave up 5 bases and V 2 bases, and 15 bases lay outside the gene matches. CDR3 length: 18 residues. Germline CDR1 and CDR2: MDHEN and SYDVKM. CDR3 in DNA: TGTGCCAGCAGTTTAACACGACCAGGACAGGGGGTTGGCAACGAGCAGTACTTC. Its protein product is CASSLTRPGQGVGNEQYF.

The chain joins TRBV6-1 to TRBJ2-3; a weak D match, TRBD2 (5 bases). The CDR3 runs to 13 residues. With 5 bases removed from V and 1 base from J, the gap between germline ends came to 7 bases. Germline V gene lookup returns CDR1 MNHNS and CDR2 SASEGT. CDR3 DNA: TGTGCCAGCAGTTTGAGGGGCACAGATACGCAGTATTTT. Protein sequence: CASSLRGTDTQYF.

A single count supports this clone. V gene TRBV6-6 combines with J gene TRBJ2-1, with 7 nucleotides matching TRBD2. This CDR3 comprises 14 residues. Germline V gene sequence: CDR1 MNHNY, CDR2 SVGAGI (reference sequence). The J segment lost 4 bases and the V segment lost 5 bases, leaving 5 bases of the junction unmatched. CDR3 amino acids: CASSGAGKYNEQFF. The CDR3 DNA is TGTGCCAGCAGTGGAGCGGGAAAATACAATGAGCAGTTCTTC.

The V gene is TRBV6-1, the J gene TRBJ1-1, with TRBD1 identical over 12 bases. The CDR3 sequence is 19 residues long. CDR1 and CDR2 from the germline V gene are MNHNS and SASEGT. The ends lost 4 bases at V and 0 bases at J; junction bases unmatched: 12. CDR3 region: CASSGGTGGIQGMNTEAFF. Written as DNA, the CDR3 is TGTGCCAGCAGTGGGGGGACAGGGGGCATCCAGGGGATGAACACTGAAGCTTTCTTT.

This clone was counted a single time. The V gene is TRBV5-4, the J gene TRBJ1-4; the D is unclear. This CDR3 spans 12 amino acids. V was cut by 3 bases and J by 7 bases, with 7 bases left in between. Per the germline V gene, CDR1 is SGHNT and CDR2 is YYREEE (reference sequence). The DNA of the CDR3 is TGTGCCAGCAGCTCGGACCCTGAAAAACTGTTTTTT. Amino acids: CASSSDPEKLFF.

The rearrangement joins TRBV30 to TRBJ1-1, with no clear D. V was trimmed by 4 bases and J by 8 bases, leaving 14 bases between them. CDR1 is GTSNPN and CDR2 is SVGIG in the germline V gene (reference sequence). The CDR3 runs to 12 residues. CDR3 region: CAWTLLDREAFF. CDR3 nucleotides: TGTGCCTGGACCCTCCTCGACCGAGAAGCTTTCTTT.

This rearrangement joins TRBV9 to TRBJ1-1; 11 positions agree with TRBD1. This CDR3 is 17 amino acids long. V lost 4 bases to trimming and J lost 4 bases; unmatched junction nucleotides: 12. Germline loops: CDR1 SGDLS, CDR2 YYNGEE. As DNA, the CDR3 is TGTGCCAGCAGCAGCTTCGGACAGGGGGCGCCGGGCACTGAAGCTTTCTTT. This gives the protein CASSSFGQGAPGTEAFF.

This CDR3 reads CASSYSGGSSPLHF. CDR3 DNA: TGTGCCAGCAGTTACTCGGGGGGCTCTTCACCCCTCCACTTT. V usage is TRBV6-5 and J usage is TRBJ1-6; D is perhaps TRBD1 (6 bases). This CDR3 is 14 amino acids long. The germline V gene has CDR1 MNHEY and CDR2 SVGAGI. The V and J ends lost 0 bases and 9 bases respectively, with 9 bases between them.

The chain uses TRBV19 and TRBJ2-1; D possibly corresponds to TRBD1 (6 bases). The germline V and J ends were trimmed by 7 bases and 8 bases, with 15 bases remaining between them. Germline V gives CDR1 LNHDA, CDR2 SQIVND (reference sequence). The CDR3 spans 13 residues. The chain's CDR3 is CASIEQGRDEQFF. CDR3 sequence (DNA): TGTGCCAGTATTGAGCAGGGGCGCGATGAGCAGTTCTTC.

The chain recombines TRBV6-6 with TRBJ2-7, with 10 bases that match TRBD2. Germline V lookup: CDR1 MNHNY, CDR2 SVGAGI (reference sequence). After removal of 7 bases from V and 5 bases from J, the junction contained 11 bases not matched to a gene. CDR3 length equals 15 residues. CDR3 sequence: CASTTRLAGVDEQYF. The CDR3 nucleotides are TGTGCCAGCACTACACGGCTAGCGGGAGTTGACGAGCAGTACTTC.

The rearrangement joins TRBV9 to TRBJ1-1, with no clear D. V lost 3 bases, J lost 7 bases, and 13 bases lay in between. CDR3 size: 13 residues. Per the germline V gene, CDR1 is SGDLS and CDR2 is YYNGEE. CDR3 sequence reads: CASSGPIGGEAFF. In DNA, the CDR3 is TGTGCCAGCAGCGGTCCAATTGGAGGTGAAGCTTTCTTT.

This sequence joins TRBV16 and TRBJ2-7; perhaps TRBD2 as D (6 bases). The ends were cut back, 1 base at V and 1 base at J, with 14 bases in the middle. The CDR3 sequence is 16 residues long. Germline CDR1 reads KGHSY; CDR2 reads FQNENV. CDR3 DNA: TGTGCCAGCAGCCAATTTGACGGGGGAGGTTCCTACGAGCAGTACTTC. It specifies CASSQFDGGGSYEQYF.

In this sample, this clone turned up once. This chain uses TRBV25-1 with TRBJ2-5; D may match TRBD1 or TRBD2 (5 bases each). Trimming took 5 bases from V and 3 from J, leaving 7 bases between them. This CDR3 contains 12 residues. The germline V gene has CDR1 MGHDK and CDR2 SYGVNS. CDR3 nucleotides: TGTGCCAGCAGTTTGGGGGAAGAGACCCAGTACTTC. Residues: CASSLGEETQYF.

J is TRBJ1-5 and V is TRBV5-5, with D unresolved. V was trimmed by 0 bases and J by 3 bases, leaving 4 bases between them. This CDR3 contains 13 residues. Germline V gene lookup returns CDR1 SGHKS and CDR2 YYEKEE (reference sequence). Written as DNA, the CDR3 is TGTGCCAGCAGCTTGGGCGTCAATCAGCCCCAGCATTTT. It is translated as CASSLGVNQPQHF.

This clone has only one observation. The V gene is TRBV4-1, the J gene TRBJ1-5; possible D gene TRBD1, 6 bases. The CDR3 is made up of 16 amino acids. The V and J ends lost 0 bases and 2 bases respectively, with 11 bases between them. Per the germline V gene, CDR1 is MGHRA and CDR2 is YSYEKL. CDR3 nucleotides: TGCGCCAGCAGCCAAGAGGGGGCCGGAGGCAATCAGCCCCAGCATTTT. This encodes CASSQEGAGGNQPQHF.

The chain combines TRBV7-8 with TRBJ1-6, with D perhaps TRBD1 (5 bases). The length of the CDR3 is 16 residues. Germline values: CDR1 SGHVS, CDR2 FQNEAQ. V lost 3 bases, J lost 0 bases, and 9 bases lay in between. Here the CDR3 reads CASSFSGGSYNSPLHF. The CDR3 nucleotides are TGTGCCAGCAGCTTTAGCGGGGGCTCCTATAATTCACCCCTCCACTTT.

The chain recombines TRBV2 with TRBJ2-7, with D possibly being TRBD1 (6 bases). Trimming stripped 10 bases from V and 4 bases from J, with 11 bases between. Germline assignment: CDR1 SNHLY and CDR2 FYNNEI. The CDR3 totals 11 residues. This CDR3 reads CATLRGYEQYF. CDR3 DNA: TGTGCCACTCTCAGGGGTTACGAGCAGTACTTC. The full variable domain, rest sourced from reference TRBV2 and TRBJ2-7, is EPEVTQTPSHQVTQMGQEVILRCVPISNHLYFYWYRQILGQKVEFLVSFYNNEISEKSEIFDDQFSVERPDGSNFTLKIRSTKLEDSAMYFCATLRGYEQYFGPGTRLTVT.

This chain links TRBV11-1 with TRBJ1-1; D gene ambiguous. V was trimmed by 1 base and J by 4 bases, leaving 13 bases between them. This CDR3 has 15 amino acids. Germline lookup yields CDR1 SGHAT and CDR2 FQDESV (reference sequence). The DNA of the CDR3 is TGTGCCAGCAGCTTAGATCCAACCCGGAGCACTGAAGCTTTCTTT. The encoded protein is CASSLDPTRSTEAFF.

The chain recombines TRBV2 with TRBJ1-2; 8 nucleotides align to TRBD1. Germline trimming cut 5 bases from V and 4 bases from J; bases unmatched to any gene: 6. This CDR3 has 14 residues. CDR1 and CDR2 (germline): SNHLY, FYNNEI. The CDR3 DNA follows: TGTGCCAGCAGTCTAGAGACAGGGGCCTATGGCTACACCTTC. This codes for CASSLETGAYGYTF.

This clone was seen just once. The chain links TRBV5-1 to TRBJ1-2, with D maybe TRBD1 (6 bases). V was cut by 5 bases and J by 6 bases, with 23 bases left in between. Germline-derived CDR1 and CDR2 are SGHRS and YFSETQ. This CDR3 is built from 16 residues. The CDR3 is CASRSAFQGRLDGYTF. The CDR3 DNA reads as TGCGCCAGCAGATCTGCTTTTCAGGGGCGGTTAGATGGCTACACCTTC.

The chain has TRBV6-6 and TRBJ1-5; D remains ambiguous. The CDR3 sequence is 13 residues long. V dropped 2 bases and J dropped 4 bases, with 6 bases sitting between them. The germline gives CDR1 MNHNY, CDR2 SVGAGI (reference sequence). CDR3 sequence: CASSYGANQPQHF. The CDR3 DNA sequence: TGTGCCAGCAGTTACGGAGCGAATCAGCCCCAGCATTTT.

The chain carries TRBV18 and TRBJ1-2; TRBD1 matches at 8 bases. With V trimmed by 6 bases and J by 8 bases, 17 bases remained unmatched. The CDR3 runs 16 residues. Germline values: CDR1 KGHSH, CDR2 LQKENI. CDR3 coding DNA: TGTGCCAGCTCGGCGCAGGCATCCGGGACAGGAGCGGGCTACACCTTC. Protein sequence: CASSAQASGTGAGYTF.